This T cell receptor (beta chain) was captured by sequencing in a study of blood T cell repertoires in COVID-19. V shed 2 bases and J shed 14 bases, with 13 bases lying between them. The CDR3 runs to 12 residues. CDR1 is SGHTA, CDR2 FQGTGA, per germline. Some clones are missing from TCRdb's copy, which holds only in-frame ones; the method was immunoSEQ multiplex PCR. The sample holds 25,000 to 35,000 clones, about 86% seen once. This clone was observed a single time. The chain couples TRBV7-3 to TRBJ2-1; D ambiguous. This clonotype was sampled from a human donor in a cohort sampled during active COVID-19. The sequencing sample was made of peripheral blood. The CDR3 loop reads CASSLSLNYKFF. CDR3 nucleotides: TGTGCCAGCAGCTTATCTTTAAACTATAAGTTCTTC. Drawing the rest from reference TRBV7-3 and TRBJ2-1, the complete variable domain is GAGVSQTPSNKVTEKGKYVELRCDPISGHTALYWYRQSLGQGPEFLIYFQGTGAADDSGLPNDRFFAVRPEGSVSTLKIQRTERGDSAVYLCASSLSLNYKFFGPGTRLTVL.